The sequence of this T cell receptor (beta chain) was determined in a study of PD-1 blockade in classical Hodgkin lymphoma (dated by TCRdb to the early 2020s). Background on the whole study: Nivolumab dosing was 3 mg/kg intravenously every 2 weeks, continuing until either disease progression or unacceptable toxicity. The study used CyTOF and TCR beta sequencing to define a peripheral blood immune signature of response to PD-1 blockade in classical Hodgkin lymphoma. Paper-wide results and their limitations: By C4D1, a significant rise was seen in CD4+ TCR diversity but not in CD8+ TCR diversity (p=0.0027 vs p=0.16), and the rise was most apparent among complete responders (p=0.02). Newly diagnosed patients were reported to have lower baseline TCR diversity than healthy donors, and relapsed/refractory patients were reported to have lower baseline TCR diversity still. Lower diversity was seen in patients whose nivolumab began less than 1 year after ASCT, and these patients were left out of later analyses so that immune reconstitution would not confound the results. Trial patients achieving complete response had baseline diversity similar to newly diagnosed patients, whereas partial responders and progressors had significantly lower diversity. The study was restricted to a single clinical trial cohort, and the causes of repertoire differences, possibly disease activity or prior therapy, were left undefined.

CDR1 and CDR2, per the germline V gene, are ENHRY and SYGVKD. Including the terminal cysteine and phenylalanine, the CDR3 comprises 13 residues. Here the CDR3 DNA is all that survives: 39 bases in frame from base 1. V has 7 bases trimmed and J has 5 bases trimmed; junction bases matching no gene number 7. The Qiagen DNeasy kit was used to extract genomic DNA both from unsorted PBMCs and from the negatively selected CD4+ and CD8+ fractions. Using primers that anneal to V and J segments, immunoSEQ multiplex PCR amplified the TCR beta CDR3 regions. A synthetic immune receptor repertoire was used to minimize amplification bias, and any remaining bias was removed computationally after sequencing. In the source study's methods: Custom Python scripts were used to quantify repertoire diversity as the Shannon entropy index. Unsorted, CD4+ and CD8+ repertoires were analyzed separately, except in combined analyses where CD4+ and CD8+ sequences were merged in silico. Clonal expansion was defined as a frequency increase of at least 2-fold after treatment compared with C1D1, and clones undetected at baseline were assigned a pseudocount of 0.5. Singleton clones were defined as clones with 0 or 1 copy at C1D1, and non-singleton clones were defined as clones with 2 or more copies. By matching protein sequences in sorted samples from the same patient, clones expanded in unsorted samples were annotated as CD4+, CD8+ or unknown. Wilcoxon tests on paired samples were used to test diversity changes from C1D1 to C4D1. TCRdb re-hosts the immuneACCESS table, in-frame sequences only. Its copies lack some clones; in the studies checked, an unresolved V gene accounts for under half of them, and the cause for the rest is not known. V and J calls plus clone size are reproduced from that table; the DNA served to infer D and trimming. This sample gives approximately 100,000 clones in total; more than 80% of them show up just once. Together, the top ten hold around 15% of the sample.

The sample's time point, from its label and the paper: cycle 4 day 1 (C4D1), after six to seven weeks of nivolumab. Every trial patient had relapsed following autologous stem cell transplantation, and prior brentuximab vedotin exposure was what differed among cohorts A, B and C. The trial cohort was composed of around 60 patients with relapsed/refractory classical Hodgkin lymphoma, for whom complete response, partial response or progressive disease was recorded as best overall response. Trial patients were treated with single-agent nivolumab in the multi-cohort phase II CheckMate 205 trial. An independent review committee assessed best overall response by applying the 2007 International Working Group response criteria. PBMCs from the trial were collected at three points: immediately before nivolumab initiation (C1D1), and during therapy at cycle 2 day 1 and cycle 4 day 1. Peripheral blood was collected in 8 mL Vacutainer Cell Preparation Tubes, from which PBMCs were isolated by centrifugation and then cryopreserved.

On this clone itself: The antigen this receptor binds is unknown. It has no much larger one-base neighbor in the sample; base qualities were not kept.

The sequencing used peripheral blood mononuclear cells (PBMCs), collected before the fourth cycle of nivolumab. The clonotype comes from a human donor with classical Hodgkin lymphoma. The chain is encoded by TRBV10-3 joined to TRBJ2-5, and 7 bases in between align with TRBD2. The nucleotide sequence is given as TGTGCCATCAAGCGACTAGCCCAGGAGACCCAGTACTTC. The translation is CAIKRLAQETQYF.